The rows below give T cell receptor beta chains drawn from one sample of a study of cytomegalovirus exposure and HLA in healthy donors. Assay used: immunoSEQ multiplex PCR; TCRdb lists only in-frame clones, some missing. There are roughly 190,000 clones in the sample; roughly 83% occur only once, and almost 1.5% lies in the top ten. Specimen: PBMCs. These receptors were obtained from a young woman in good health and CMV-seronegative. Both conserved end residues are part of each CDR3.

>TRBJ2-3|TRBV7-9
CASSLLADTQYF
>TRBJ2-2|TRBV7-7
CASSLVWGNTGELFF
>TRBJ2-6|TRBV9
CASSVFDRGAPETGGANVLTF
>TRBJ2-7|TRBV19
CASSRGTLYEQYF
>TRBJ2-1|TRBV18
CASSLGLAGSDNEQFF
>TRBJ1-2|TRBV19
CASSMRQNYGYTF
>TRBJ2-1|TRBV6-5
CASSYGAGGPFNEQFF
>TRBJ2-1|TRBV10-3
CAISELAGEYNEQFF
>TRBJ2-5|TRBV10-2
CASSPSGGPQETQYF
>TRBJ2-1|TRBV2
CASSPKIATESYNEQFF
>TRBJ2-7|TRBV19
CASSTHRTSGTYEQYF
>TRBJ1-1|TRBV7-8
CASSLLLRRGQTEAFF
>TRBJ2-1|TRBV7-2
CARTSGGPYNEQFF
>TRBJ1-1|TRBV6-6
CASSYGQPMNTEAFF
>TRBJ2-7|TRBV6-5
CASSYTSGQGGYEQYF
>TRBJ2-1|TRBV6-4
CATRPGRGAYNEQFF
>TRBJ1-6|TRBV5-1
CASSLTSSSYNSPLHF
>TRBJ2-1|TRBV30
CAWSVLAGAYNEQFF
>TRBJ1-1|TRBV5-1
CASSWTEMNTEAFF
>TRBJ2-1|TRBV7-9
CASSPGLAGITSSYNEQFF
>TRBJ2-1|TRBV20-1
CSASYSLEQFF
>TRBJ2-1|TRBV7-9
CASSPPTSGRYEQFF
>TRBJ1-2|TRBV5-1
CASSVYWEPSYGYTF
>TRBJ1-1|TRBV4-2
CASSQEGPGQGASNTEAFF
>TRBJ1-5|TRBV7-2
CASSYSTTAPQPQHF
>TRBJ1-5|TRBV30
CAWSRGQGDQPQHF
>TRBJ1-2|TRBV7-2
CASSPRTGGYTF
>TRBJ1-2|TRBV14
CASSQVLRQGNRYTF
>TRBJ2-6|TRBV15
CATSRDALQVFSGANVLTF
>TRBJ2-1|TRBV7-9
CASSLGLGPYNEQFF
>TRBJ1-1|TRBV2
CASSLTGNTEAFF
>TRBJ1-2|TRBV5-6
CASSLEVAGQGGIDYGYTF
>TRBJ2-7|TRBV9
CASSHGQSSYEQYF
>TRBJ1-2|TRBV10-3
CAISAGTDYGYTF
>TRBJ1-5|TRBV15
CATSRRTGDQPQHF
>TRBJ1-5|TRBV27
CASRGRQGDWDQHF
>TRBJ2-3|TRBV7-2
CASSQTFRSTDTQYF
>TRBJ2-7|TRBV27
CASSPSGRAHYEQYF
>TRBJ1-2|TRBV20-1
CSAPLGDGYTF
>TRBJ2-1|TRBV5-1
CASSLISGGANEQFF
>TRBJ1-2|TRBV18
CASSPPGQGGYGYTF
>TRBJ1-4|TRBV7-8
CASSEGGPDEKLFF
>TRBJ1-5|TRBV2
CASSGRFRRGNQPQHF
>TRBJ1-1|TRBV25-1
CASLTGTKAFF
>TRBJ1-5|TRBV7-9
CASSRGMNQPQHF
>TRBJ2-1|TRBV29-1
CSADRDGSSYNEQFF
>TRBJ1-1|TRBV5-1
CASSPQGGTEAFF
>TRBJ1-1|TRBV10-2
CASTVTGLNTEAFF
>TRBJ1-1|TRBV18
CASSPPATGEAFF
>TRBJ1-5|TRBV7-9
CASSLDVGLGTGSLQPQHF
>TRBJ1-1|TRBV5-1
CASSFMGAEFLGTEAFF
>TRBJ2-7|TRBV13
CASSLGTRVGTGLYEQYF
>TRBJ2-3|TRBV5-1
CASSLAPGGSSTDTQYF
>TRBJ1-1|TRBV6-5
CASRLTVPNTEAFF
>TRBJ1-6|TRBV29-1
CSSRVWDIGNSPLHF
>TRBJ2-2|TRBV6-5
CASSWEGVGELFF
>TRBJ2-7|TRBV10-3
CAISESVTGTVTYEQYF
>TRBJ2-2|TRBV7-6
CASSSPLRDRPTGELFF
>TRBJ1-4|TRBV4-1
CASSQTQGGGKLFF